These T cell receptor beta chains were read from a single sample in a study of cytomegalovirus exposure and HLA in healthy donors. The repertoire was sequenced with immunoSEQ multiplex PCR; TCRdb's copy has only in-frame clones and lacks some. This sample has some 110,000 clones, with around a tenth found just once. The sample consisted of PBMCs. These receptors were collected from a man younger than 40 in good health and CMV-seronegative. Each CDR3 is given with its conserved first and last residue. Fields, in order: J gene, D gene, clone size, V gene, CDR3 DNA, CDR3 protein. The D gene is left open where the match is weak. The listing skips clone size in some rows; elsewhere it reads once, few, many or a size class.

TRBJ2-1,TRBD1,-,TRBV6-4,TGTGCCAGCAGTGCCCAAGCCTCCGGGAAAGGGGGCGCGAAGTTCTTC,CASSAQASGKGGAKFF
TRBJ1-1,-,-,TRBV7-2,TGTGCCAGCAGCTTAGTGGGGAGGAGGGCTAACACTGAAGCTTTCTTT,CASSLVGRRANTEAFF
TRBJ1-1,-,few,TRBV29-1,TGCAGCGTTGAACTTCCGAGGGCGGTGAGCACTGAAGCTTTCTTT,CSVELPRAVSTEAFF
TRBJ2-7,TRBD2,few,TRBV14,TGTGCCAGCAGCCAAGATAGCGGGAAGGGGAAGGCGGAGCAGTACTTC,CASSQDSGKGKAEQYF
TRBJ1-1,-,-,TRBV4-2,TGTGCCAGCAGCCAAGTGGAGGGGCGGCGAACTGAAGCTTTCTTT,CASSQVEGRRTEAFF
TRBJ2-2,TRBD2,-,TRBV2,TGTGCCAGCAGTGGTGGCGGGGGGGCCCCGGACACCGGGGAGCTGTTTTTT,CASSGGGGAPDTGELFF
TRBJ2-1,TRBD1,few,TRBV11-2,TGTGCCAGCAGCTTCCCGGGACAGGTTCGCAATGAGCAGTTCTTC,CASSFPGQVRNEQFF
TRBJ2-7,TRBD2,few,TRBV25-1,TGTGCCAGCAGTGAGCTGGCTAGCGGGATGTACGAGCAGTACTTC,CASSELASGMYEQYF
TRBJ2-7,TRBD2,-,TRBV27,TGTGCCAGCAGTTTGAGGGAGGGCCGCTACGAGCAGTACTTC,CASSLREGRYEQYF
TRBJ2-7,-,few,TRBV5-6,TGTGCCAGCAGCTTGGCCGGGACAAAAGTGAGCGAGCAGTACTTC,CASSLAGTKVSEQYF
TRBJ1-2,-,few,TRBV14,TGTGCCAGCAGCCAAAGGGGGGGTAACTATGGCTACACCTTC,CASSQRGGNYGYTF
TRBJ2-1,-,few,TRBV11-2,TGTGCCAGCAGCTTAGCGGCTAGCGCCAGTGAGCAGTTCTTC,CASSLAASASEQFF